This TCR beta chain was observed in a study of blood T cells in healthy people across ages (dated by TCRdb to between 2014 and 2016). General notes on the study: In model experiments, roughly one uniquely barcoded TCR beta cDNA molecule per two T cells was captured by template switching. The study analyzed two additional independent replicas of 1 million unique cDNA reads from the same blood draw for two donors, one aged 18 to 29 and one aged 80 or older. Age-related changes in TCR beta repertoire diversity were measured in the study by deep sequencing normalized with unique cDNA molecular identifiers. To avoid experimental bias, donors of different ages were spread randomly across the sequencing lanes. Donors were grouped into four age groups: young (average 16 years), middle-aged (39), aged (about 60) and long-lived (approximately 75).

This clonotype has more than one count but fewer than ten. There is no known antigen for this receptor. No much larger clone exists at a distance of one base, and base qualities are not known. Systemically healthy Caucasian individuals from Russia, approximately 39 in total and aged roughly 6 to 95 years, were included as donors. About 9.1 milliliters of peripheral blood were collected from each donor into EDTA-treated Vacutainer tubes. Ficoll-Paque density-gradient centrifugation was used to isolate PBMCs, with at least 7 million obtained per sample. Trizol reagent was used to extract total RNA from PBMCs, with at least 5 micrograms per sample. For every donor, flow cytometry on a PBMC aliquot measured the percentage of naive CD45RAhigh/CD27high T cells. Summary of the overall study and its limitations: The long-lived group showed more naive CD4+ T cells, fewer expanded clones and increased TCR diversity than the aged group, suggesting age selection. Estimates of total diversity from one million sequenced T cells were regarded as lower bounds and underestimates. Observed TCR beta diversity per million T cells fell roughly linearly with age, and a significant reduction was already apparent by age around 44. Because profiling used bulk unsorted PBMCs, naive and antigen-experienced compartments could not be compared conclusively. Because donor CMV infection status was unknown, age-related changes in expanded clonotypes were potentially confounded. The percentage of naive T cells measured by flow cytometry correlated strongly with observed TCR beta diversity.

The library was produced with 5' RACE. Sequenced using an Illumina HiSeq 2500. A second PCR of roughly 7 to 12 cycles was run with a J-beta primer mix and a sample-barcoded 5' primer. A unique molecular identifier was introduced onto each TCR beta cDNA molecule by a template-switch 5' adaptor carrying 12 random nucleotides. At least 2.5 million CDR3-containing paired-end reads were obtained from each sample. All of the RNA was converted into first-strand cDNA using the Mint cDNA synthesis kit, with a TRBC-specific oligonucleotide serving as the primer. All cDNA was treated with uracil-DNA glycosylase and then went through a first 18-cycle PCR with the universal primers M1SS and BC2_uni_R. Per the authors' processing: For normalization, 1 million high-quality reads, each with a distinct molecular identifier, were randomly selected from each sample. Instead of being binned into consensus sequences, reads that shared molecular identifiers were thrown out. CDR3 identification, clonotype clustering and error correction used MiTCR with a Q25 quality threshold and the strictest error-elimination algorithm. A nonparametric unseen species model using Euler transformation provided a lower-bound estimate of total TCR beta diversity. Through fastp at Q25 and MiXCR, TCRdb rebuilt clones from the public reads, retaining in-frame beta chains. Merged by CDR3 protein, the rows form single entries marked with the most common genes and DNA. None of the V and J calls come from the authors' own analysis; TCRdb made them. This sample holds 1.5 million to 2 million distinct CDR3 sequences; 40% to 55% were observed only once. Jointly, the top ten make up less than 2.5% of the sample.

Based on the germline V gene, the CDR1 and CDR2 sequences are SGHRS and YFSETQ. V is cut by 0 bases and J by 2 bases, and the space between the germline ends is 12 bases. From the cysteine up to the phenylalanine, the CDR3 has a length of 16 residues. Just the 48-base CDR3 DNA is kept, in frame starting at base 1. The sequencing sample was made of blood. The chain was built from TRBV5-1 and TRBJ2-1, with no confident D gene call. The receptor was derived from a woman aged 40-49 years in good health. The CDR3 region has the sequence CASSLDRLGAYNEQFF. Read as DNA, the sequence is TGCGCCAGCAGCTTGGATCGTCTCGGTGCCTACAATGAGCAGTTCTTC.